This TCR beta chain originates from a study of prognosis after radiotherapy for stage I lung cancer. Overall study context: SBRT spanned 3 to 5 fractions, reaching a biologically effective dose of at least 100 Gy. General study points: Patients who had metastases reportedly showed TRBV and TRBJ gene usage that varied from that of patients who did not.

This clonotype was detected only a few times. Its antigen remains unknown. This may be a read error, as it is one base from a much larger clone. Trimming removed 3 bases from V and 2 bases from J, with 12 bases in between. Germline V lookup: CDR1 SQVTM, CDR2 ANQGSEA. The CDR3 length is 14 residues. Multiplex PCR in two rounds served to amplify TCR beta CDR3 from genomic DNA. Used in first-round PCR were primers specific to each TRBV and TRBJ gene. TCRdb re-analysed the multiplex PCR reads in MiXCR, keeping a single row per CDR3 protein. Of approximately 22,000 distinct CDR3 sequences in the sample, around 46% were seen once.

The chain couples TRBV29-1 to TRBJ2-3; D is possibly TRBD2 (6 bases). The sequencing used PBMCs, collected before or after stereotactic body radiation therapy (not recorded which). The clonotype was recovered from a donor aged 50 or older with non-small cell lung cancer. The CDR3 spells CSVDGSGITDTQYF. The CDR3 DNA reads TGCAGCGTTGATGGTAGCGGTATCACAGATACGCAGTATTTT.